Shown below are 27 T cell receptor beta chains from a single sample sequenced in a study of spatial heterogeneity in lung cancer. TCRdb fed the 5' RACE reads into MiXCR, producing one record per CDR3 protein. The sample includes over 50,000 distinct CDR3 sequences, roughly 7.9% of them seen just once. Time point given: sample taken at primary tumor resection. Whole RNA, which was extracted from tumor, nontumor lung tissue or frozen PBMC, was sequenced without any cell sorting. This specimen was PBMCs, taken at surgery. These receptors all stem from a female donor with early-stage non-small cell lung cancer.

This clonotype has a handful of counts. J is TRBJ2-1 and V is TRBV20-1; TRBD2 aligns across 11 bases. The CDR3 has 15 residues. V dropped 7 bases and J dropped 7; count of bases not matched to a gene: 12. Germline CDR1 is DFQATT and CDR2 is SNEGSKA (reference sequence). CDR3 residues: CSERPSGGIGNEQFF. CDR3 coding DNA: TGCAGTGAAAGGCCTAGCGGGGGGATAGGGAATGAGCAGTTCTTC.

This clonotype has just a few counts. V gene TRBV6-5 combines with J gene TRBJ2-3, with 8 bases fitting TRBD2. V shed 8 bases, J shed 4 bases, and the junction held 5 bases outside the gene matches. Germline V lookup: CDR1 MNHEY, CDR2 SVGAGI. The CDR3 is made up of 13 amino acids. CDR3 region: CASAREGPDTQYF. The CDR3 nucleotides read TGTGCCAGCGCACGGGAGGGTCCAGATACGCAGTATTTT.

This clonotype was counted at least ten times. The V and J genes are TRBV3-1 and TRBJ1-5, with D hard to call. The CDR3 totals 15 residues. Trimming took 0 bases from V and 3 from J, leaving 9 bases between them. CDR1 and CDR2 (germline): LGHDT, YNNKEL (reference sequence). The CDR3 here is CASSQDGGTNQPQHF. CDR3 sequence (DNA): TGTGCCAGCAGCCAAGATGGTGGAACCAATCAGCCCCAGCATTTT.

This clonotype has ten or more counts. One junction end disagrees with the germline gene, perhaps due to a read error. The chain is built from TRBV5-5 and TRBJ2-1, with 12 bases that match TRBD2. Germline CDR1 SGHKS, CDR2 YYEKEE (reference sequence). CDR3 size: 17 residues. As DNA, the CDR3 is TGTGCCACCAGCAGACTAGCGGGAGCCGCCTCCTACAATGAGCAGTTCTTC. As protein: CATSRLAGAASYNEQFF. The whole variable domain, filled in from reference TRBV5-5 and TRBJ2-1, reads DAGVTQSPTHLIKTRGQQVTLRCSPISGHKSVSWYQQVLGQGPQFIFQYYEKEERGRGNFPDRFSARQFPNYSSELNVNALLLGDSALYLCATSRLAGAASYNEQFFGPGTRLTVL.

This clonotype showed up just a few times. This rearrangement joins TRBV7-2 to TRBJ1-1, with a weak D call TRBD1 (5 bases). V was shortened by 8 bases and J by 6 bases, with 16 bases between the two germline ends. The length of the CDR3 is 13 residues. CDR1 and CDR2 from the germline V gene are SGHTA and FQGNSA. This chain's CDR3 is CASGTVPDAEAFF. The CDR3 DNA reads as TGTGCCAGCGGGACGGTCCCTGACGCTGAAGCTTTCTTT.

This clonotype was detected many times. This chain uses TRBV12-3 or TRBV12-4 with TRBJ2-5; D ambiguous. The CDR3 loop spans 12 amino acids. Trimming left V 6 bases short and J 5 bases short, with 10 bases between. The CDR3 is CASSLDAETQYF. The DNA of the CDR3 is TGTGCCAGCAGCCTTGACGCTGAGACCCAGTACTTC.

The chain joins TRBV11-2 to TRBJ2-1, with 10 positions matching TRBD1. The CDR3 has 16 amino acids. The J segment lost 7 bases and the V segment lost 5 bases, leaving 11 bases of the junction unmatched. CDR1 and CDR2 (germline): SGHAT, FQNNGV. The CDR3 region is CASSPIFGTGVNEQFF. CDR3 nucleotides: TGTGCCAGCAGCCCTATTTTCGGGACAGGGGTAAATGAGCAGTTCTTC.

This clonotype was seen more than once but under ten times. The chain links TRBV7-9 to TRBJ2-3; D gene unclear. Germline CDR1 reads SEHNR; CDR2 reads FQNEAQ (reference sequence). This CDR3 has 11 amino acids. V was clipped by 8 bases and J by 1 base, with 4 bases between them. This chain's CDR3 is CASGGTDTQYF. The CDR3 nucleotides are TGTGCCAGCGGGGGCACAGATACGCAGTATTTT.

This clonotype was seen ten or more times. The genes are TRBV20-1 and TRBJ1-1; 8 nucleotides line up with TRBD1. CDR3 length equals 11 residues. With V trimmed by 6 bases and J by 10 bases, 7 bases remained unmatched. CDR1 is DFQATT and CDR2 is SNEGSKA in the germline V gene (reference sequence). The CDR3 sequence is CSAGLQGGAFF. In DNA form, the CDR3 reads TGCAGTGCAGGTCTACAGGGGGGAGCTTTCTTT.

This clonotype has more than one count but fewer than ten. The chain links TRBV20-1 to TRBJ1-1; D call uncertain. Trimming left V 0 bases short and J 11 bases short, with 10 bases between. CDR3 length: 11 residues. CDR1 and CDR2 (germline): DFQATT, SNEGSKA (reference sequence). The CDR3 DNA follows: TGCAGTGCTAGAGAGGAGCCCGATGCTTTCTTT. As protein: CSAREEPDAFF.

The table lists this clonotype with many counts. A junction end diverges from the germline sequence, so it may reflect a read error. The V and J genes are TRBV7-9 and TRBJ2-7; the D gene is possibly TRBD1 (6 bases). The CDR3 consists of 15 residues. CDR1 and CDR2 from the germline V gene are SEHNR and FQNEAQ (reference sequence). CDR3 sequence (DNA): TGTGGCAGCAGTCCCCCAGGAAGCAGGGGCTACGAGCAGTACTTC. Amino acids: CGSSPPGSRGYEQYF.

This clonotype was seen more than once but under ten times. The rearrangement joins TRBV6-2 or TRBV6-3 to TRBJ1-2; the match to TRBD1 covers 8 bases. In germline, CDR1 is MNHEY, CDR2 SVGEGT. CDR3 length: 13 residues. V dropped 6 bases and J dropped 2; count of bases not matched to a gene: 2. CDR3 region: CASRRQGNYGYTF. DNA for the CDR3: TGTGCCAGCAGACGACAGGGGAACTATGGCTACACCTTC.

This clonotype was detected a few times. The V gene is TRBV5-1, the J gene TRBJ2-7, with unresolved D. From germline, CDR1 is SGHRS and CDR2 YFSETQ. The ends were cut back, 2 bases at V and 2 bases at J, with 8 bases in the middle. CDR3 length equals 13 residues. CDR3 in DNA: TGCGCCAGCAGCTTTGGCGGTACCTACGAGCAGTACTTC. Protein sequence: CASSFGGTYEQYF.

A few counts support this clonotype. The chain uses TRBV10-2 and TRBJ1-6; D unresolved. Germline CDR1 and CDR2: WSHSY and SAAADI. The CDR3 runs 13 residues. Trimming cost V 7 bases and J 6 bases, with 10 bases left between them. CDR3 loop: CASKRGANSPLHF. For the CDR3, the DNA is TGCGCCAGCAAGAGAGGAGCTAATTCACCCCTCCACTTT.

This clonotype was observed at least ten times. CDR3 sequence reads: CASSPLDGLSYF. In DNA form, the CDR3 reads TGTGCCAGCAGCCCCTTGGACGGCCTTTCTTACTTC. The J gene is TRBJ2-5, the V gene TRBV6-6; D is uncertain. Germline V gene sequence: CDR1 MNHNY, CDR2 SVGAGI (reference sequence). The length of the CDR3 is 12 residues. With 6 bases removed from V and 14 bases from J, the gap between germline ends came to 19 bases.

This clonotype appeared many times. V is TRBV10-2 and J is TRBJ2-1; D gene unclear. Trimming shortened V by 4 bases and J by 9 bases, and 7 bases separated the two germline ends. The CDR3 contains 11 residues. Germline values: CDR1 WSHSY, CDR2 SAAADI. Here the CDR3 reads CASSVSIEQFF. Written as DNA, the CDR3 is TGCGCCAGCAGTGTCAGCATTGAGCAGTTCTTC.

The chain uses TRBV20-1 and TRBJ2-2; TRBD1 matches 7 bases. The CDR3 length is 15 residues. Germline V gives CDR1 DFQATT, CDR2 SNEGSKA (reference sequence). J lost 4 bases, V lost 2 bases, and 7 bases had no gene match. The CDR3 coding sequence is TGCAGTGCTAGAAAAACAGGGGCTAGCACCGGGGAGCTGTTTTTT. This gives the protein CSARKTGASTGELFF.

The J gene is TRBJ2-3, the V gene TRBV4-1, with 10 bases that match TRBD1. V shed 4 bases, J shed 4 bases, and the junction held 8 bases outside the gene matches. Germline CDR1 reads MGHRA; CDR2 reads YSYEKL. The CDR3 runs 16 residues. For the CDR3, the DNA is TGCGCCAGCAGCCGGTTGGGACAGGGGACTGCAGATACGCAGTATTTT. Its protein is CASSRLGQGTADTQYF.

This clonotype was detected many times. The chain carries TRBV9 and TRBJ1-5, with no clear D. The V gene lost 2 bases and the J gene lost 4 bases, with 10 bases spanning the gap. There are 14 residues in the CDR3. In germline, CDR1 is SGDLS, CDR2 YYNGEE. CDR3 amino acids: CASSVDGSNQPQHF. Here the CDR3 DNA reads TGTGCCAGCAGCGTGGACGGGTCAAATCAGCCCCAGCATTTT.

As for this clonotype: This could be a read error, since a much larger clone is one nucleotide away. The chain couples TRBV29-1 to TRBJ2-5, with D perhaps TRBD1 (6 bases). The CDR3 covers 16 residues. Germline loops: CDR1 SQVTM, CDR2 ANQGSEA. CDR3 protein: CSAERQGTIFQETQYF. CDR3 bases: TGCAGCGCTGAACGGCAGGGGACGATTTTTCAAGAGACCCAGTACTTC.

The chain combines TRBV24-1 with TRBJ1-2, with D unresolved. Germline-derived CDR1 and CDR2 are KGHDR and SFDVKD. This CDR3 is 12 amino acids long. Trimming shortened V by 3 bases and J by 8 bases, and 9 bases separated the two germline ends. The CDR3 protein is CATSDPDDGYTF. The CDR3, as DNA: TGTGCCACCAGTGATCCGGACGACGGCTACACCTTC.

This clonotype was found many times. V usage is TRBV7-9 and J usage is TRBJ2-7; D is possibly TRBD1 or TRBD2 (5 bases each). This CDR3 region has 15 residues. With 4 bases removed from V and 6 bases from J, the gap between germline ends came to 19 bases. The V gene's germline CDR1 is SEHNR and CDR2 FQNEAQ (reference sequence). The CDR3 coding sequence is TGTGCCAGCAGCTCTAAGCAAGGGACCTTTGGCGAGCAGTACTTC. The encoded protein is CASSSKQGTFGEQYF.

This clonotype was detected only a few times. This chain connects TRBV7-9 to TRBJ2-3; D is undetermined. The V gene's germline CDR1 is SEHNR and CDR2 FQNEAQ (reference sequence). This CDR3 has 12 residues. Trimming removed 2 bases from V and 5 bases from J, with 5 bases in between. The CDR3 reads CASSLMGDTQYF. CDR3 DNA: TGTGCCAGCAGCTTAATGGGAGATACGCAGTATTTT.

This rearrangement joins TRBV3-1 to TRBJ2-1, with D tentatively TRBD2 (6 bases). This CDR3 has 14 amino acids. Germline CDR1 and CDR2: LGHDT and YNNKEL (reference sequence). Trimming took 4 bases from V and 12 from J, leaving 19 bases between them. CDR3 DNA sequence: TGTGCCAGCAGCCTTCGAACTAGCCCCCCTTGGCAGTTCTTC. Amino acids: CASSLRTSPPWQFF.

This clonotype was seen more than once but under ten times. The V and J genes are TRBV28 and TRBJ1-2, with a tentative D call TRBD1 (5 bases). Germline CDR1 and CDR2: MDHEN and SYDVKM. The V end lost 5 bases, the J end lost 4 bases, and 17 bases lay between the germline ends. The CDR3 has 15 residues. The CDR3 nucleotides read TGTGCCAGCAGTACCCCGGGGCCTTTTGGCTATGGCTACACCTTC. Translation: CASSTPGPFGYGYTF.

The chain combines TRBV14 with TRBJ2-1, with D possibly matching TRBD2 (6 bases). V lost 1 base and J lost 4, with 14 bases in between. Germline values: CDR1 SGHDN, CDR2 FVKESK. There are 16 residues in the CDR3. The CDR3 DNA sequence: TGTGCCAGCAGCCAAGGGGGCCCCGGGACTTACAATGAGCAGTTCTTC. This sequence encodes CASSQGGPGTYNEQFF.

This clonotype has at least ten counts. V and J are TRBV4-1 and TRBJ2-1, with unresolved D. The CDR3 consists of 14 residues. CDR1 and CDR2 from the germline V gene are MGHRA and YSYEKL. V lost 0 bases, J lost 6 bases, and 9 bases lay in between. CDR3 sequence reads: CASSQDHGSNEQFF. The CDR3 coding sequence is TGCGCCAGCAGCCAAGACCACGGGTCCAATGAGCAGTTCTTC.